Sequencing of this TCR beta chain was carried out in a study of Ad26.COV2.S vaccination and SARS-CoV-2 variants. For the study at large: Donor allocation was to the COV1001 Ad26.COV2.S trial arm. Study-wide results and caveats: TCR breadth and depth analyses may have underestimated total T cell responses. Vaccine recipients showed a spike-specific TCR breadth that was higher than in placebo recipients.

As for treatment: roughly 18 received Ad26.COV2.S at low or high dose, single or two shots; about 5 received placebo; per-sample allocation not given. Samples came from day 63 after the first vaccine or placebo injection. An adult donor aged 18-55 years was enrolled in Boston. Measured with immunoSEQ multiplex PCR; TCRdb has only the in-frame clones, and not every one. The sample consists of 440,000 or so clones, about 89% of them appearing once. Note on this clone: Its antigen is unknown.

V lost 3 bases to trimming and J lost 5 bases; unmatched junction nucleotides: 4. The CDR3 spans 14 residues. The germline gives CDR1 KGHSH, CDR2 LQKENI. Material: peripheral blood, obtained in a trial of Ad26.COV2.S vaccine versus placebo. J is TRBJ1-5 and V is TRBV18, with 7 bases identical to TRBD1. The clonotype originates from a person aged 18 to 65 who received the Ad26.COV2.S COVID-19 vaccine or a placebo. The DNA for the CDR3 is TGTGCCAGCTCACCCGACAGGGTCGATCAGCCCCAGCATTTT. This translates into CASSPDRVDQPQHF.